The clone carrying this TCR beta chain was seen ten or more times. TCRdb re-derived calls from the multiplex PCR reads in MiXCR, one entry per CDR3 protein. The sample holds about 150,000 distinct CDR3 sequences, approximately 20% seen once. The lymph nodes were axillary draining lymph nodes from breast cancer patients. The CDR3 is 14 amino acids. Germline CDR1 and CDR2: MNHEY and SVGAGI. Trimming shortened V by 6 bases and J by 3 bases, and 15 bases separated the two germline ends. This record belongs to a study of breast tumors, draining lymph nodes, adjacent tissues. This clonotype was sampled from a female donor with breast cancer. Some clones in this sample may be carry-over from other donors' samples. The sequenced material came from axillary lymph node tissue. The chain combines TRBV6-5 with TRBJ2-7, with D tentatively TRBD2 (6 bases). The CDR3: CASSLGRGIYEQYF. CDR3 DNA: TGTGCCAGCAGCCTCGGACGGGGGATCTACGAGCAGTACTTC.